The source of this T cell receptor beta chain is a study of T cell responses to AZD1222 COVID-19 vaccine. Study-level information: Both about-4-week and about-12-week second-dose recipients were combined.

Whole-study results and caveats: Repertoire collection took place solely once the T cell response had peaked. Unmutated regions of variants are reportedly targeted by nearly half of spike-specific TCRs. It should be noted that donors were predominantly white British and more often female, and clonal diversity was possibly underestimated.

Points on this clone: The antigen remains unidentified.

Clones were sequenced by immunoSEQ multiplex PCR, and TCRdb holds only the in-frame ones, with some missing. This table has approximately 100,000 clones, more than 85% appearing once. This TCR came from an adult in good health. Sequenced here: peripheral blood, sampled on day 0 of AZD1222 vaccination.

CDR3 residues: CASSFSRETQYF. In DNA form, the CDR3 reads TGTGCCAGCAGCTTTAGCCGAGAGACCCAGTACTTC. The rearrangement links TRBV7-9 to TRBJ2-5; D remains unclear. The CDR3 contains 12 residues. V shed 3 bases and J shed 4 bases, with 6 bases lying between them. Germline V gene data show CDR1 as SEHNR and CDR2 as FQNEAQ (reference sequence).